This TCR beta chain was sequenced for a study of T cells in localized non-small cell lung cancer. V was clipped by 0 bases and J by 7 bases; unmatched bases: 3. Per the germline V gene, CDR1 is SGHDT and CDR2 is YYEEEE. This CDR3 has 14 amino acids. TCRdb's table, derived via immunoSEQ multiplex PCR, lists solely in-frame clones and lacks some. Here the sample spans 25,000 to 35,000 clones, around 94% being singletons. General study results and limits: Peak T cell clonality was found in uninvolved adjacent lung, exceeding tumor. Because researchers sequenced only one region of the tumor, heterogeneity is still possible. Out of the top 100 tumor clones, a median approximately 57 were seen in adjacent lung.

As for this clone: Its antigen is as yet unknown.

The rearrangement links TRBV5-6 to TRBJ1-5; the match to TRBD1 covers 8 bases. The sequence came from a woman aged 35-70 years with stage I lung adenocarcinoma. Material: peripheral blood, obtained before any cancer treatment. The CDR3 nucleotides are TGTGCCAGCAGCTTGGCAGGGGGCGACCAGCCCCAGCATTTT. This translates into CASSLAGGDQPQHF.